Listed here are 12 T cell receptor beta chains from one sample, sequenced in a study of OX40 agonist ivuxolimab in advanced cancers. The table came from immunoSEQ multiplex PCR; TCRdb's copy has only in-frame clones and leaves some out. The sample lists over 45,000 clones, roughly 84% occurring once. The specimen comprised CD4+ or CD8+ T cells sorted from blood, sampled in a trial of the OX40 agonist ivuxolimab. The receptors shown here come from an adult with an advanced solid tumor such as melanoma, head and neck, liver or kidney cancer.

The CDR3 sequence is CASFELRSYEQYF. In DNA form, the CDR3 reads TGTGCCAGCTTCGAACTCCGTTCCTACGAGCAGTACTTC. This sequence joins TRBV2 and TRBJ2-7; D call uncertain. Trimming removed 8 bases from V and 1 base from J, with 12 bases in between. The germline V gene has CDR1 SNHLY and CDR2 FYNNEI. There are 13 residues in the CDR3.

The DNA of the CDR3 is TGTGCCTGGAGTGTAAGAGGGGCCGGAGGCACTGAAGCTTTCTTT. Amino acids: CAWSVRGAGGTEAFF. The V call is TRBV30, the J call TRBJ1-1, with TRBD1 as a possible D gene (5 bases). Trimming removed 0 bases at V and 4 bases at J, with 15 bases between. The CDR3 sequence is 15 residues long. Germline V CDR1 and CDR2: GTSNPN, SVGIG (reference sequence).

The chain is built from TRBV12-5 and TRBJ2-1; the D gene is possibly TRBD2 (5 bases). The ends were cut back, 2 bases at V and 8 bases at J, with 13 bases in the middle. The germline V gene has CDR1 LGHNT and CDR2 FRNRAP. CDR3 length: 14 residues. As DNA, the CDR3 is TGTGCTAGTGGTTTGAGGCTAGGAGGCGATGAGCAGTTCTTC. Translation gives CASGLRLGGDEQFF.

In its sample, this clone was seen once. The genes are TRBV4-3 and TRBJ2-3; D is undetermined. CDR1 is LGHNA, CDR2 YSLEER, per germline. The germline V and J ends were trimmed by 0 bases and 2 bases, with 15 bases remaining between them. The CDR3 totals 17 residues. CDR3 bases: TGCGCCAGCAGCCAAGATACTGGAAGGGTTTCCACAGATACGCAGTATTTT. Translating it yields CASSQDTGRVSTDTQYF.

This chain connects TRBV5-1 to TRBJ2-2; TRBD2 matches 10 bases. The CDR3 is made up of 20 amino acids. The V segment lost 4 bases and the J segment 5 bases; nucleotides outside the gene matches: 20. CDR1 and CDR2 from the germline V gene are SGHRS and YFSETQ. The chain's CDR3 is CASSRRASGGPGQGTGELFF. CDR3 nucleotide sequence: TGCGCCAGCAGCCGCCGAGCTAGCGGGGGTCCGGGACAAGGGACCGGGGAGCTGTTTTTT.

The gene calls are TRBV19 and TRBJ2-5; 8 bases are shared with TRBD2. V trimming: 1 base; J trimming: 6 bases; junction bases outside the gene matches: 7. The CDR3 consists of 15 residues. Germline V CDR1 and CDR2: LNHDA, SQIVND (reference sequence). In nucleotides, the CDR3 is TGTGCCAGTAGTATAGTTGGTAGCGGGATAAAGACCCAGTACTTC. As protein: CASSIVGSGIKTQYF. Based on the CDR3 plus reference TRBV19 and TRBJ2-5, the full variable domain is DGGITQSPKYLFRKEGQNVTLSCEQNLNHDAMYWYRQDPGQGLRLIYYSQIVNDFQKGDIAEGYSVSREKKESFPLTVTSAQKNPTAFYLCASSIVGSGIKTQYFGPGTRLLVL.

The chain joins TRBV27 to TRBJ2-3; 9 positions match TRBD2. This CDR3 has 17 amino acids. The V gene end was trimmed by 3 bases and the J gene end by 6 bases; junction bases not matched to a gene: 13. Germline V CDR1 and CDR2: MNHEY, SMNVEV (reference sequence). The CDR3 spells CASSFFHLAGLHDTQYF. The CDR3 DNA reads as TGTGCCAGCAGTTTTTTCCACCTAGCGGGACTTCACGATACGCAGTATTTT.

This clone was detected once. The rearrangement uses TRBV6-4 and TRBJ1-1, with D perhaps TRBD1 (5 bases). This CDR3 is 13 amino acids long. V lost 6 bases to trimming and J lost 5 bases, with 13 bases between them. The germline V gene has CDR1 MRHNA and CDR2 SNTAGT. CDR3 loop: CASSATEGTEAFF. DNA for the CDR3: TGTGCCAGCAGCGCCACTGAGGGGACTGAAGCTTTCTTT.

This clone was counted only a few times. This rearrangement joins TRBV5-4 to TRBJ2-7; D is tentatively TRBD1 or TRBD2 (5 bases each). V lost 4 bases and J lost 4, with 15 bases in between. Germline V CDR1 and CDR2: SGHNT, YYREEE (reference sequence). This CDR3 contains 14 residues. This CDR3 reads CASSPGPPVYEQYF. DNA for the CDR3: TGTGCCAGCAGCCCGGGACCTCCGGTATACGAGCAGTACTTC.

The V gene is TRBV15, the J gene TRBJ1-4, with D possibly matching TRBD1 (5 bases). The CDR3 covers 15 residues. In germline, CDR1 is LNHNV, CDR2 YYDKDF (reference sequence). The V and J ends lost 0 bases and 8 bases respectively, with 13 bases between them. DNA for the CDR3: TGTGCCACCAGCAGAGATCCAGGCCGGGGGGAAAAACTGTTTTTT. Residues: CATSRDPGRGEKLFF.

This CDR3 is CASSPPSGSYNEQFF. The CDR3 coding sequence is TGTGCCAGCTCACCACCTAGCGGGAGTTACAATGAGCAGTTCTTC. The chain is built from TRBV18 and TRBJ2-1; 9 bases line up with TRBD2. The V segment lost 0 bases and the J segment 4 bases; nucleotides outside the gene matches: 1. CDR3 length: 15 amino acids. Germline CDR1 KGHSH, CDR2 LQKENI.

The chain joins TRBV29-1 to TRBJ2-7; D is possibly TRBD1 (5 bases). The CDR3 is 11 amino acids. Trimming shortened V by 7 bases and J by 4 bases, and 11 bases separated the two germline ends. Germline V gives CDR1 SQVTM, CDR2 ANQGSEA. CDR3 amino acids: CSGKDSYEQYF. The CDR3 DNA reads TGCAGCGGAAAAGACAGTTACGAGCAGTACTTC.